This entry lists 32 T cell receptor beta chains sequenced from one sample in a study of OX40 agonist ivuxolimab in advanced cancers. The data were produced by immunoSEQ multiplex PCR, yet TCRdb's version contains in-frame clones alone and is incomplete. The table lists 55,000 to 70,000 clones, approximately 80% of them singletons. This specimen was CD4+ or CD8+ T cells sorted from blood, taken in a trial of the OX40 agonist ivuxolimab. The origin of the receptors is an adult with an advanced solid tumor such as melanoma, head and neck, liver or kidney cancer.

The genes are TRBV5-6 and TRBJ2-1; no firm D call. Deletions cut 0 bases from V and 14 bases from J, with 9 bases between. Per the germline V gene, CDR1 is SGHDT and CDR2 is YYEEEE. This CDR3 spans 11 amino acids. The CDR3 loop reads CASSLGPSEFF. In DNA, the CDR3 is TGTGCCAGCAGCTTGGGACCTAGTGAGTTCTTC.

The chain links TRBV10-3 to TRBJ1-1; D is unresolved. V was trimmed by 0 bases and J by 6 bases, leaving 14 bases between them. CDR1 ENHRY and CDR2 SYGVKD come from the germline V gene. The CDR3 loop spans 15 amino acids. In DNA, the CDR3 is TGTGCCATCAGTGAGTCAAGGTCCCCAAAACCTGAAGCTTTCTTT. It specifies CAISESRSPKPEAFF.

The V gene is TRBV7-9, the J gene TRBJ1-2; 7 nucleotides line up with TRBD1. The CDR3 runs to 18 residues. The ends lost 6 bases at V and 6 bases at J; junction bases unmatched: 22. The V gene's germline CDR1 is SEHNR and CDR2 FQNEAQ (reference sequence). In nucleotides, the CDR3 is TGTGCCAGCAGGCAAGGGGGCGGGACGCTCAGGGGACCCGATGGCTACACCTTC. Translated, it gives CASRQGGGTLRGPDGYTF.

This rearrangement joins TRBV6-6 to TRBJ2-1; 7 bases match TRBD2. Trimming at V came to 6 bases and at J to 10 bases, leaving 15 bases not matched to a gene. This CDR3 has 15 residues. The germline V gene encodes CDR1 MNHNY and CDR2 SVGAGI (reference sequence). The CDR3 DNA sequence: TGTGCCAGCAGGCCCTTAACGCGGGAGATAGAGGAGCAGTTCTTC. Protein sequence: CASRPLTREIEEQFF.

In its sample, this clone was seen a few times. The CDR3 nucleotides read TGCGCCAGCAGCCAAGTCCAATTAACAGATACGCAGTATTTT. Residues: CASSQVQLTDTQYF. The rearrangement uses TRBV4-1 and TRBJ2-3, with no clear D. Germline assignment: CDR1 MGHRA and CDR2 YSYEKL. V lost 1 base to trimming and J lost 3 bases, with 8 bases between them. The CDR3 is made up of 14 amino acids.

CDR3 in DNA: TGTGCCAGCAGTCGACTCGGGAGGACGCAGTATTTT. Its translation is CASSRLGRTQYF. V usage is TRBV11-2 and J usage is TRBJ2-3; TRBD2 aligns across 7 bases. The germline V gene encodes CDR1 SGHAT and CDR2 FQNNGV. V shed 6 bases and J 9 bases; nucleotides not matched to a gene: 6. The CDR3 runs 12 residues.

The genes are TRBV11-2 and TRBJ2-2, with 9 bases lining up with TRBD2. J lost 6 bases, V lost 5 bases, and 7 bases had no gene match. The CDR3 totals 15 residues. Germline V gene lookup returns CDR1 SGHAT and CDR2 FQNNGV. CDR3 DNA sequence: TGTGCCAGCAGCCAAAGCGGGAGGAAGTCCGGGGAGCTGTTTTTT. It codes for CASSQSGRKSGELFF.

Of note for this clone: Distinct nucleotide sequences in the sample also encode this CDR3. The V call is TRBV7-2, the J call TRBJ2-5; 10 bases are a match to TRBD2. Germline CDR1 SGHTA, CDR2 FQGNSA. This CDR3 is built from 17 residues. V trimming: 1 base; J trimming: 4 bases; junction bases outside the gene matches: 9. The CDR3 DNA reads TGTGCCAGCAGCTTAGTAAAAAGAGCGGGAGGGCGAGAGACCCAGTACTTC. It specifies CASSLVKRAGGRETQYF.

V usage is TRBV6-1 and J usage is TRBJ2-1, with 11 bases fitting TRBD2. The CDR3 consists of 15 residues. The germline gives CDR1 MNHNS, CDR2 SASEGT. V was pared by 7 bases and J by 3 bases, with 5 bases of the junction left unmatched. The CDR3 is CASTTGLAGYNEQFF. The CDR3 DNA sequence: TGTGCCAGCACCACAGGACTAGCGGGCTACAATGAGCAGTTCTTC.

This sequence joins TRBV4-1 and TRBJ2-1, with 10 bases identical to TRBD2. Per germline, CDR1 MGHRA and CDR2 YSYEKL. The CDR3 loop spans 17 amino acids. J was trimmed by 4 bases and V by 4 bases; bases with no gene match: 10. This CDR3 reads CASSLQSSGSSYNEQFF. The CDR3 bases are TGCGCCAGCAGCCTTCAATCTAGCGGGAGTTCTTACAATGAGCAGTTCTTC.

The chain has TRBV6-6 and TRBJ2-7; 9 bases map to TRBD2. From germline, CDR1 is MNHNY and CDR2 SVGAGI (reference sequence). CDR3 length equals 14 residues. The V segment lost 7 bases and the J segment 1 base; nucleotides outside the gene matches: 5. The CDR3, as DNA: TGTGCCAGCATTAGCGGGAGCAGGTCCTACGAGCAGTACTTC. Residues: CASISGSRSYEQYF.

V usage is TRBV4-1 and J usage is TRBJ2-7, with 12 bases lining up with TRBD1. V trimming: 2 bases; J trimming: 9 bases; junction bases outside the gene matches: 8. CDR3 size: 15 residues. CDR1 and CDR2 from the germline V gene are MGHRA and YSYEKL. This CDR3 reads CASSQNRDRGQVQYF. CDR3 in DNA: TGCGCCAGCAGCCAAAACCGGGACAGGGGGCAGGTGCAGTACTTC.

In DNA, the CDR3 is TGTGCCAGCAGTCGAGACAGGGACAACGCTGACTCCTACAATGAGCAGTTCTTC. Its protein product is CASSRDRDNADSYNEQFF. The rearrangement uses TRBV28 and TRBJ2-1; 7 bases align to TRBD1. The CDR3 contains 18 residues. V dropped 5 bases and J dropped 0; count of bases not matched to a gene: 13. Germline V gene sequence: CDR1 MDHEN, CDR2 SYDVKM. The full variable domain, completed using reference TRBV28 and TRBJ2-1, is DVKVTQSSRYLVKRTGEKVFLECVQDMDHENMFWYRQDPGLGLRLIYFSYDVKMKEKGDIPEGYSVSREKKERFSLILESASTNQTSMYLCASSRDRDNADSYNEQFFGPGTRLTVL.

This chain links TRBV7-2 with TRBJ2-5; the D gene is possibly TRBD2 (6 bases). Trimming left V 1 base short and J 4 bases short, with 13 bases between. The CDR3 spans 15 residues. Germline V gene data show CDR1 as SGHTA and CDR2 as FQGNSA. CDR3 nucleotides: TGTGCCAGCAGCTTAGGAGTGGGAGGAGGAGAGACCCAGTACTTC. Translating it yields CASSLGVGGGETQYF.

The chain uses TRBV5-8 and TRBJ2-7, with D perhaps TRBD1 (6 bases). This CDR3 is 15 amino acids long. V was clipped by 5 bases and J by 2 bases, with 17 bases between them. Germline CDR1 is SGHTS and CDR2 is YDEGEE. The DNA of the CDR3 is TGTGCCAGCAGTATTTATTCAGGGGTTCCCTACGAGCAGTACTTC. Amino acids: CASSIYSGVPYEQYF.

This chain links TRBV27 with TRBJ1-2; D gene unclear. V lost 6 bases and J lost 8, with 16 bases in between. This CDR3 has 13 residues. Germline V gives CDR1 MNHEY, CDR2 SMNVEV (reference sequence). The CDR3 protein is CASSHSAAQGYTF. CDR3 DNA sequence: TGTGCCAGCAGCCACTCGGCGGCCCAGGGCTACACCTTC.

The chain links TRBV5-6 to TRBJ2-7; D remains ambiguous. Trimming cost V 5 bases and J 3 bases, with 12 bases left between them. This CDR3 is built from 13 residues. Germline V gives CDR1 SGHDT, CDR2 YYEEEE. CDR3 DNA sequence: TGTGCCAGCAGTACCGACATATACTACGAGCAGTACTTC. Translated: CASSTDIYYEQYF. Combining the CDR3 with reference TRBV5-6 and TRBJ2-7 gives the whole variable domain DAGVTQSPTHLIKTRGQQVTLRCSPKSGHDTVSWYQQALGQGPQFIFQYYEEEERQRGNFPDRFSGHQFPNYSSELNVNALLLGDSALYLCASSTDIYYEQYFGPGTRLTVT.

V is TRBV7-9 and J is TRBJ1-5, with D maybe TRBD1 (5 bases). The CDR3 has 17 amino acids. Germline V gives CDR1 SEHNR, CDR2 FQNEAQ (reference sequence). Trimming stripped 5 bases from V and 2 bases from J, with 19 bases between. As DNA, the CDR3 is TGTGCCAGCAGCCCTGGGACCGGGGGATTCGGCAATCAGCCCCAGCATTTT. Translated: CASSPGTGGFGNQPQHF.

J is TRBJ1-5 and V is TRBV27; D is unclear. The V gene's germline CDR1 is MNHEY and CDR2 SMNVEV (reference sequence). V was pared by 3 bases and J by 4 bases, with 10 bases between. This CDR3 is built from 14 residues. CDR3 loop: CASSFAGPNQPQHF. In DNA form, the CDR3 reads TGTGCCAGCAGTTTTGCAGGCCCTAATCAGCCCCAGCATTTT.

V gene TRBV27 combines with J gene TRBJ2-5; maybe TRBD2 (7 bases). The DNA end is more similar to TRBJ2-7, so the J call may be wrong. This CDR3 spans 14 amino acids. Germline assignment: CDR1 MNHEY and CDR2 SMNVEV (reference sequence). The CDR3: CASSSLGGAYEQYF. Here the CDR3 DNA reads TGTGCCAGCAGCTCCCTTGGGGGGGCGTACGAGCAGTACTTC.

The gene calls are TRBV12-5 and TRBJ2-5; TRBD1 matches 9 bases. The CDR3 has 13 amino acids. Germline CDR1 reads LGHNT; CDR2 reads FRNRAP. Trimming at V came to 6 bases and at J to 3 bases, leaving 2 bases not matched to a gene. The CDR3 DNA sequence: TGTGCTAGTGGGGACAGGGGTGAAGAGACCCAGTACTTC. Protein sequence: CASGDRGEETQYF.

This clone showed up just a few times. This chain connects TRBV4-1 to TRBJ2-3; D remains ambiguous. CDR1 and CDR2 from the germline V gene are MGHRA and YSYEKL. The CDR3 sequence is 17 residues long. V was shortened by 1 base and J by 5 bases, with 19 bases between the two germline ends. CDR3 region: CASSQVLVYSLGDTQYF. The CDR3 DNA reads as TGCGCCAGCAGCCAAGTCTTGGTGTATTCCCTGGGAGATACGCAGTATTTT.

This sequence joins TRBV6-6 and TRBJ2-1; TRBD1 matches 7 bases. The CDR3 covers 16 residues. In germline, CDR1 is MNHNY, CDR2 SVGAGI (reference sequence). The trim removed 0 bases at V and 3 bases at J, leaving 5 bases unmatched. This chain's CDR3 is CASSYSPTGFYNEQFF. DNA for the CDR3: TGTGCCAGCAGTTACTCGCCGACAGGGTTCTACAATGAGCAGTTCTTC.

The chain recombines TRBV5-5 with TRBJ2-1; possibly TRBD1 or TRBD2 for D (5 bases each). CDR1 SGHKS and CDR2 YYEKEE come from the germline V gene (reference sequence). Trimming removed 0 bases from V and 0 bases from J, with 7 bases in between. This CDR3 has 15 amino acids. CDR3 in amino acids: CASSLGGSSYNEQFF. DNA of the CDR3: TGTGCCAGCAGCTTGGGGGGGAGCTCCTACAATGAGCAGTTCTTC.

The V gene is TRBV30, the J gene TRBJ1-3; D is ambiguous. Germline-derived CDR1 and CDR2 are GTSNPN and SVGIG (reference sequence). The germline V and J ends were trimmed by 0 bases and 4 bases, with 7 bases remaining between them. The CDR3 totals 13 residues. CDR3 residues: CAWSVGRGNTIYF. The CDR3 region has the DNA TGTGCCTGGAGTGTCGGACGGGGAAACACCATATATTTT.

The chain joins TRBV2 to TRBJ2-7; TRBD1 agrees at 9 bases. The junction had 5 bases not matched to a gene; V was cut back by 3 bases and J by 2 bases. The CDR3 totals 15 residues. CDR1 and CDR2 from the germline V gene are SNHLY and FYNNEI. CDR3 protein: CASSDADRGTYEQYF. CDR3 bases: TGTGCCAGCAGTGATGCGGACAGGGGAACCTACGAGCAGTACTTC.

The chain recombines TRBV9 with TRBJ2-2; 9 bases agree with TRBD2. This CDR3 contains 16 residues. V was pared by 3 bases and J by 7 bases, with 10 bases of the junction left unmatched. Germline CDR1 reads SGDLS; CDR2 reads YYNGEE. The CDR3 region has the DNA TGTGCCAGCAGCGAGTTTAGCGGGAGAGGGGGCGGGGAGCTGTTTTTT. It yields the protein CASSEFSGRGGGELFF.

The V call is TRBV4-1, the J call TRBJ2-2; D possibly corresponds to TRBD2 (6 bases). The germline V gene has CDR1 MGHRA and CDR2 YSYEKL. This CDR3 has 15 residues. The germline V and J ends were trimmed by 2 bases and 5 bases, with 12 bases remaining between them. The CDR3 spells CASSQPPRGTGELFF. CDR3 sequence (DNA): TGCGCCAGCAGCCAACCCCCCCGGGGGACCGGGGAGCTGTTTTTT.

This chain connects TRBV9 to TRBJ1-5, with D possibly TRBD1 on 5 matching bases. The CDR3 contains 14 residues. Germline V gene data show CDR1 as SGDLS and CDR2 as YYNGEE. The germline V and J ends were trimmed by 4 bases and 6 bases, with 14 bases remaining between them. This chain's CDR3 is CASSPGGDGQPQHF. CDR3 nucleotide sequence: TGTGCCAGCAGCCCCGGGGGAGATGGTCAGCCCCAGCATTTT. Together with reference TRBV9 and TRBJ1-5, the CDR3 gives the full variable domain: DSGVTQTPKHLITATGQRVTLRCSPRSGDLSVYWYQQSLDQGLQFLIQYYNGEERAKGNILERFSAQQFPDLHSELNLSSLELGDSALYFCASSPGGDGQPQHFGDGTRLSIL.

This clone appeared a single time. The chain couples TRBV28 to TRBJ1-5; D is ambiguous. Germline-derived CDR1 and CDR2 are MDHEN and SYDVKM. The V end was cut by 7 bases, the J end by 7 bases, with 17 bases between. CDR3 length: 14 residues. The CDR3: CASTILPGRQPQHF. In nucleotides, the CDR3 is TGTGCCAGCACCATTCTCCCCGGGAGGCAGCCCCAGCATTTT.

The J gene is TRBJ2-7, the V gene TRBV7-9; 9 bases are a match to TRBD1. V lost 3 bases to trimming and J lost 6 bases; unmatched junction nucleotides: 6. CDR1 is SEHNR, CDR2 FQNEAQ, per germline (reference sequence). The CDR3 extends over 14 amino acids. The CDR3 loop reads CASSFWDRAVEQYF. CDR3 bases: TGTGCCAGCAGCTTTTGGGACAGGGCTGTCGAGCAGTACTTC.

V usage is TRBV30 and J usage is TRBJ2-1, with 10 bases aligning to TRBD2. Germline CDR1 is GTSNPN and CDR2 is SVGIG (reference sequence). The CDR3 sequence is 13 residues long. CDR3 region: CAMDPAGGFEQFF. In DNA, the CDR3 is TGTGCTATGGACCCAGCGGGAGGGTTTGAGCAGTTCTTC.